This is a list of T cell receptor beta chains from one sample in a study of blood T cell repertoires in COVID-19. Only in-frame clones appear in the TCRdb table, and some are missing; sequencing was by immunoSEQ multiplex PCR. The top ten hold 4.2% of the sample, which has roughly 150,000 clones, around three quarters seen once. Sequencing input: peripheral blood. These receptor sequences come from a man in his fifties or sixties with acute or convalescent COVID-19. Both conserved end residues are trimmed from each CDR3. The order of the fields is V gene, J gene, CDR3 protein.

>TRBV29-1|TRBJ1-2
SVGDRPSYGYT
>TRBV11-3|TRBJ2-7
ASSKHGTSEYEQY
>TRBV4-1|TRBJ1-2
ASSQDGTGYGYT
>TRBV2|TRBJ2-3
ASSAGGQSGTDTQY
>TRBV15|TRBJ2-1
ATSQNRNEQF
>TRBV29-1|TRBJ2-3
SAGLAGGPGTQY
>TRBV6-4|TRBJ2-1
ASSPQGLAGINEQF
>TRBV2|TRBJ1-1
ASHLSGGNRGAAF
>TRBV28|TRBJ1-5
ASSSPRVSNQPQH
>TRBV5-1|TRBJ2-2
ASSGRSGGLAGELF
>TRBV25-1|TRBJ2-5
ASSGTQGASGTQY